Sequencing of this T cell receptor beta chain was carried out in a study of T-cell reconstitution after alpha-beta-depleted transplantation in children. Researchers prepared the TCRbeta library using unique molecular identifiers, the study reports. From the PCR reads, TCRdb called clonotypes with MiXCR, one entry per CDR3 protein. The table lists more than 550,000 distinct CDR3 sequences, about 10% of them singletons, with 4% to 5% in the top ten. V dropped 4 bases and J dropped 5 bases, with 11 bases sitting between them. The germline CDR1 and CDR2 sequences are SQVTM and ANQGSEA. There are 12 residues in the CDR3.

Sequencing used PBMCs from the stem cell graft donor, obtained from the stem cell graft. The TCR comes from a human donor who donated a stem cell graft to a child with acute myeloid leukemia. V is TRBV29-1 and J is TRBJ2-5; tentatively, D is TRBD1 (5 bases). The CDR3 DNA sequence: TGCAGCGTTGTCAAGGGGTTGGAGACCCAGTACTTC. Protein sequence: CSVVKGLETQYF.